The clone carrying this T cell receptor beta chain was observed a few times. Its antigen is unknown. The data were taken from a study of cytomegalovirus exposure and HLA in healthy donors. V was clipped by 8 bases and J by 9 bases, with 24 bases between them. CDR1 SGDLS and CDR2 YYNGEE come from the germline V gene. The CDR3 spans 15 residues. Donors in the study were healthy people who gave bone marrow. PCR employed 60 Vbeta and 13 Jbeta primers. Assay used: immunoSEQ multiplex PCR; TCRdb lists only in-frame clones, some missing. The sample yields roughly 260,000 clones, approximately 85% seen once. Findings and caveats of the study: A few CMV-associated chains proved CMV antigen-specific in vitro. Available immune exposure information covered CMV serostatus only.

The specimen was PBMCs. The clonotype was recovered from a woman aged 40 to 50 in good health and CMV-seropositive. The rearrangement links TRBV9 to TRBJ2-4; D is possibly TRBD2 (5 bases). Written as DNA, the CDR3 is TGTGCCAGTGATCCGACTTGGGAGAAGGGATCCATTCAGTACTTC. Protein sequence: CASDPTWEKGSIQYF.